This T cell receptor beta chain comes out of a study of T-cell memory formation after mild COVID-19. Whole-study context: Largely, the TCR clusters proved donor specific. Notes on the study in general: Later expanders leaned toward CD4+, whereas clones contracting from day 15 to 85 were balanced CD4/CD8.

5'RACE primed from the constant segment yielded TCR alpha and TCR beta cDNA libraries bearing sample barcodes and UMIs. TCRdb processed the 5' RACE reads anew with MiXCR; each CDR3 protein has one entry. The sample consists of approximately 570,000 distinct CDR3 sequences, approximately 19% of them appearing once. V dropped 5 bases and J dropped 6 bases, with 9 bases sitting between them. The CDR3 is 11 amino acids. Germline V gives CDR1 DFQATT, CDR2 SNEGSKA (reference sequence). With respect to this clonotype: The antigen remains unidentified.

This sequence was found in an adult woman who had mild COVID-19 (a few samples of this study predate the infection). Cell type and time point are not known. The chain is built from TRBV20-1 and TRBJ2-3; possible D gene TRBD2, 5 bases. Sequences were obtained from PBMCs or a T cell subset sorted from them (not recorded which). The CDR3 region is CSARGRDTQYF. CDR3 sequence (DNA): TGCAGTGCTCGGGGTAGGGATACGCAGTATTTT.